This T cell receptor (beta chain) was sequenced in a study of cytomegalovirus exposure and HLA in healthy donors (dated by TCRdb to the late 2010s). In the study overall: In an earlier analysis of fewer than 750 of the donors, less than 350 Gb of sequence data and just under 120 million unique TCR beta sequences from about 179 million T cells were reported. The number of donors typed differed by locus, with 629-630 for A, B, C, DRB1 and DQB1, roughly 520 for DQA1, approximately 580 for DPA1, and some 470 for DPB1. A handful of DR-DQ haplotypes were handled as single units for association and clustering because linkage in the cohort was strong. HLA typing included class I and class II loci at four-digit resolution. The study aimed to test whether signatures of past pathogen exposure could be identified by cataloging public T cell receptors. Using immunosequencing, the study profiled T cell repertoires from about 650 subjects and related those repertoires to cytomegalovirus serostatus. Every repertoire in the discovery cohort had been generated on one and the same sequencing platform. On average, about 200,000 unique TCR beta nucleotide sequences were sequenced per donor among 350 to 400 genotyped donors of the cohort, with about 17% of those sequences being non-productive. To decide whether each TCR beta V gene segment behaved as functional or pseudogenic, an earlier analysis of some 580 of the donors relied on high-throughput TCR beta sequencing. The genetic ancestry cluster associated with self-reported Caucasian donors included over 80% of the 398 genotyped donors. In a later genetic analysis, genome-wide SNP genotypes for about 60% of the 666 donors were used, and that subset was treated as a discovery cohort. The study combined high-throughput TCR immunosequencing, statistical association of individual TCRs with disease status, and machine learning to predict cytomegalovirus infection status. Alongside the repertoire data, information on donor age, sex, ethnicity and CMV serostatus was compiled. A separate validation cohort of roughly 130 different subjects was used in addition to the approximately 640-subject first cohort. An early release that covered 640 HLA-typed donors contained approximately 300 gigabases of sequencing data and tens of millions of unique TCR sequences. To study patterns of TCR occurrence, a later analysis re-analyzed previously published TCR beta repertoires from 666 donors and added high-resolution HLA genotyping. In the later analysis, no new phenotypic data were used to find candidate immune exposures; instead, reliance was placed on TCR beta sequences and their occurrence across donors. Study-wide findings and limitations: Compared with equally common non-associated chains, HLA-associated TCR beta chains in a later analysis were more clonally expanded and had lower generation probabilities. The authors suggested that the approach could potentially be extended to other disease states and immunological phenotypes. Specific HLA alleles were associated with 18,000 or so TCR beta sequences at a false discovery rate of 0.05 in a later analysis. Broadly in line with IMGT annotations, most TCR beta V segments showed up in productive rearrangements about 87% or about 30% of the time in an earlier analysis of around 600 of the donors. Strong co-occurrence of HLA alleles, especially DR and DQ, made assigning TCR associations to individual alleles difficult. Several of the top co-occurrence clusters appeared to be linked to parvovirus B19, influenza, CMV and Epstein-Barr virus, according to a later analysis. Because counts were too low, approximately 18 rarely observed V segments, including chromosome 9 orphons, were excluded from the earlier analysis of 587 of the donors. CMV serostatus was the only immune exposure information available for the cohort. A cluster of highly shared sequence variants was judged likely to represent a technical artifact of the sequencing pipeline. Most TCR sequences were seen in very few donors, while some public TCRs were found in many individuals. Three of the identified cytomegalovirus-associated TCR beta chains were confirmed in vitro to be specific for cytomegalovirus antigens. In a later analysis, TCR association rates were found to vary across HLA loci, with the most associated TCRs seen for DRB1 alleles and the fewest for HLA-C alleles. The classifier was reported to diagnose cytomegalovirus status with high specificity and sensitivity in both the original cohort and the validation cohort. The cohort was sequenced for TCR beta chains only, and without alpha or paired-chain data the features that could be detected were limited. Linkage disequilibrium might explain the correlated functional status among segregating V segments, but an unknown experimental factor could not be ruled out. Most CMV-associated TCR beta chains appeared to be HLA-restricted in a later analysis, and the HLA associations seemed to be driven largely by CMV exposure. According to a later genetic analysis, donors in an Asian-associated ancestry cluster had fewer N-insertions in productive TCRs than the roughly 660-donor mean. HLA typing was unavailable for some donors at each locus, so association tests used only the typed subset. In the study, 150 to 200 TCR beta chains were listed as associated with cytomegalovirus. A later genetic analysis associated a missense DCLRE1C variant with V-gene and J-gene trimming of TCR beta chains, and an independent cohort replicated the association. A further reported finding was that TCR beta sequences accurately predicted the HLA-A and HLA-B alleles for most subjects in the first cohort. Roughly uniform sequencing depth across donors was assumed in presence/absence analyses, although this assumption may not hold.

Libraries were made using the immunoSEQ multiplex PCR assay. The multiplex PCR relied on a mix of 60 forward primers for TCR Vbeta segments and 13 reverse primers for TCR Jbeta segments. Amplification of the CDR3 region of rearranged TCR beta genes was performed with a multiplex PCR assay on genomic DNA. On the Illumina HiSeq System, the amplified TCR beta libraries were sequenced as 87-base-pair reads. The source study handled its data this way. Across the roughly 670 repertoires, a later analysis counted 80 million or so unique TCR beta chains, roughly 11 million of which were shared by at least two donors. Raw reads were error-corrected and collapsed into unique sequences by a nearest-neighbor algorithm in which closely related sequences were merged to remove PCR and sequencing errors. Alignment of CDR3 sequences to IMGT reference sequences was used to assign V, D and J gene segments. For a sequence to be retained, at least a six-nucleotide match to both a V gene segment and a J gene segment was required. A rearrangement was called productive if the CDR3 had no stop codons and remained in frame with V and J, and every other rearrangement was called non-productive. CDR3 was defined according to IMGT convention as the region running from the second conserved V-encoded cysteine to the conserved J-encoded phenylalanine. The earlier analysis of about 590 of the donors excluded sequences that lacked an unambiguous match to a single V gene segment. An earlier analysis of several hundred of the donors classified V segments as functional when productive rearrangements were above 56.7% and as segregating when the standard deviation between donors was above 5%. A statistical classification framework was built for diagnosing cytomegalovirus status from the catalog of TCR beta chain sequences. In a later analysis, V and J genes were assigned by comparing TCR nucleotide sequences against IMGT/GENE-DB human TR gene sequences. A later analysis assigned CDR3 sequences and most-parsimonious VDJ recombination scenarios with the TCRdist pipeline. In a later analysis, every TCR beta chain was defined by the combination of its CDR3 amino acid sequence and its V-gene family, and reads without a unique V-gene family were dropped. To address suspected cross-contamination and a sequencing artifact, a later analysis removed a few hundred highly shared, low-generation-probability nucleotide sequences. In a later analysis, a clonal expansion index was calculated for each public chain from normalized within-repertoire ranks of inferred template counts. Generation probabilities in a later analysis came from a VDJ recombination model fitted to out-of-frame rearrangements, and those results were checked against IGoR. A later analysis scored TCR-TCR, TCR-HLA and TCR-CMV co-occurrence with hypergeometric tests, applying a repertoire-size bias correction to TCR pairs. To estimate false discovery rates, a later analysis permuted the HLA or CMV assignments 20 times. A later analysis grouped co-occurring TCRs with DBSCAN, adding TCRdist sequence similarity when clustering within HLA-allele-positive subsets. Repertoires with fewer than 30,000 or more than 120,000 public chains were left out of co-occurrence clustering, as were about five repertoires with anomalous nucleotide sharing. What TCRdb holds here is the immuneACCESS table cut down to in-frame rearrangements. Part of the clones is not present; checked against another copy, under half of the missing clones reflect an unresolved V gene, and the others are unexplained. The V and J calls and clone size were taken over from that table, and D and trimming were inferred from the DNA. This sample gives approximately 180,000 clones in total; 79% of them show up just once. The ten biggest clones cover roughly 1.6% of the sample.

Regarding this clone: Its antigen is unknown. Per-nucleotide qualities are absent, and no much larger clonotype sits a single base away.

The cohort comprised some 700 healthy bone marrow donors. At the time of sampling, every cohort member was nominally healthy, though immune exposures that went unrecorded were likely present. The donor was CMV seronegative and was included in the group of under 450 seronegative cohort members. Every donor gave a peripheral blood sample, and the peripheral blood mononuclear cells from that sample were used for TCR beta sequencing. The Qiagen DNeasy Blood Extraction Kit was used to extract genomic DNA from the blood cell samples. Sequenced: PBMCs. The TCR sequence derives from a woman between 50 and 59 years old in good health and CMV-seronegative.

The CDR3 corresponds to CASSPVPGQARWGNIQYF. The sequenced DNA: TGTGCCAGCAGCCCAGTACCAGGACAGGCAAGATGGGGGAACATTCAGTACTTC. The sequence joins TRBV7-9 to TRBJ2-4, with 7 bases aligning to TRBD1. The CDR3 starts with the cysteine, ends with the phenylalanine, and has 18 residues. This entry keeps only the CDR3 DNA: 54 bases, framed from base 1. From the germline V gene (reference sequence), CDR1 is SEHNR and CDR2 is FQNEAQ. After removal of 5 bases from V and 7 bases from J, the junction retains 20 bases not matched to a gene.